This T cell receptor (beta chain) was recovered during a study of T-cell memory formation after mild COVID-19. For the study at large: Largely donor-specific TCR clusters were found.

TCRdb independently ran MiXCR on the 5' RACE reads; one entry per CDR3 protein. The sample records 250,000 to 300,000 distinct CDR3 sequences, roughly 16% being singletons. CDR3 length: 11 amino acids. The germline V gene encodes CDR1 LGHDT and CDR2 YNNKEL (reference sequence). This clonotype was observed a few times. A read error may account for a junction end that differs from germline. Sequenced material: PBMCs or a T cell subset sorted from them (not recorded which). The rearrangement links TRBV3-1 to TRBJ1-4, with a tentative D call TRBD1 (5 bases). The clonotype originates from a man aged 18 to 29 who had mild COVID-19 (a few samples of this study predate the infection). Cell type and time point are not known. In DNA, the CDR3 is TGTGCCAGCAGCCAAGAGGGACCTATCCTTTTT. The encoded protein is CASSQEGPILF.